Here is one TCR beta chain with its context. This clonotype was seen repeatedly, ten times or more. The antigen it binds to is not known. No much larger clone exists at a distance of one base, and base qualities are not known. The record originates from a study of T cell repertoires in cytomegalovirus infection (dated by TCRdb to the late 2010s). Concerning the study at large: The HLA type of each donor mattered for the analysis, because public TCR beta signatures pointed to carriage of CMV infection along with the matching HLA type. Results and caveats for the whole study, not just this receptor: In both this cohort and an independent cohort of 352 donors, the cumulative frequency of public TCR beta family members distinguished carriers of CMV infection plus the relevant HLA type. The ex vivo response was dominated by HLA-C-restricted CMV-specific TCR beta clonotypes, which also provided the single most frequent clonotype in two of eight donors.

In the germline V gene (reference sequence), CDR1 corresponds to SEHNR and CDR2 to FQNEAQ. CDR3 length: 14 amino acids, cysteine to phenylalanine. The read is trimmed to its CDR3 DNA, 42 bases read in frame from base 1. The junction shows trimming of 1 base on V and 2 bases on J, plus 9 bases between the germline ends. Sequenced using an Illumina HiSeq 1500. TCRdb cleaned the public reads at Q25 with fastp, built clones with MiXCR and kept in-frame beta chains. Entries are consolidated by CDR3 protein sequence, retaining the most common genes and DNA. Across this sample there are under 600,000 distinct CDR3 sequences, with 16% seen only once. 24% of the sample lies in the top ten.

This sequence uses TRBV7-9 and TRBJ2-7, with the D gene uncertain. The receptor comes from a human donor in good health (CMV status not recorded). Some clones in this sample may be carry-over from other donors' samples. Sequenced input: CD8+ T cells from PBMCs. In nucleotides, the sequence is TGTGCCAGCAGCTTAGTTTCGGCCACCTACGAGCAGTACTTC. Its protein reads: CASSLVSATYEQYF. Outside the CDR3, residues come from the reference TRBV7-9 and TRBJ2-7 proteins, so the full variable domain is: DTGVSQNPRHKITKRGQNVTFRCDPISEHNRLYWYRQTLGQGPEFLTYFQNEAQLEKSRLLSDRFSAERPKGSFSTLEIQRTEQGDSAMYLCASSLVSATYEQYFGPGTRLTVT.